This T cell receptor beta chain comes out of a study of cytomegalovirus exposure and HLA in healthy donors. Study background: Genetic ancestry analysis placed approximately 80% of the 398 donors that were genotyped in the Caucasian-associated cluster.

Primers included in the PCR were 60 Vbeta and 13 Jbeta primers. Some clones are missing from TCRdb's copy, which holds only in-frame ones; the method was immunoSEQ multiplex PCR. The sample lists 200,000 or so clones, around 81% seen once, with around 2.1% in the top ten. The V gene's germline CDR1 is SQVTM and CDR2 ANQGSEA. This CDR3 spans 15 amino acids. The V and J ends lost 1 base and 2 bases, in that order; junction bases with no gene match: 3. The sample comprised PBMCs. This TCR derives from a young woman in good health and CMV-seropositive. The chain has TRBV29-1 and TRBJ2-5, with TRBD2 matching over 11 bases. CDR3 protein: CSVEGLAGLQETQYF. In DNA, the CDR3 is TGCAGCGTTGAAGGACTAGCGGGGCTACAAGAGACCCAGTACTTC.